These 15 T cell receptor beta chains originate from one sample sequenced in a study of OX40 agonist ivuxolimab in advanced cancers. Assay used: immunoSEQ multiplex PCR; TCRdb lists only in-frame clones, some missing. Among roughly 97,000 clones listed, 86% were seen once. Sequencing used CD4+ or CD8+ T cells sorted from blood, obtained in a trial of the OX40 agonist ivuxolimab. These receptors were collected from an adult with an advanced solid tumor such as melanoma, head and neck, liver or kidney cancer.

In its sample, this clone was seen once. V gene TRBV6-5 combines with J gene TRBJ1-5, with D possibly matching TRBD1 (5 bases). The CDR3 runs to 14 residues. Germline CDR1 MNHEY, CDR2 SVGAGI. The V end lost 2 bases, the J end lost 4 bases, and 9 bases lay between the germline ends. CDR3 residues: CASSYVQGNQPQHF. Written as DNA, the CDR3 is TGTGCCAGCAGTTACGTCCAGGGAAATCAGCCCCAGCATTTT.

This chain connects TRBV2 to TRBJ2-3, with TRBD2 matching over 7 bases. The germline gives CDR1 SNHLY, CDR2 FYNNEI. CDR3 size: 15 residues. V lost 6 bases to trimming and J lost 1 base; unmatched junction nucleotides: 7. CDR3 in amino acids: CASRAGGGRTDTQYF. The CDR3 coding sequence is TGTGCCAGCAGAGCGGGCGGGGGACGCACAGATACGCAGTATTTT.

J is TRBJ2-4 and V is TRBV4-2; D perhaps matches TRBD1 (6 bases). This CDR3 has 15 amino acids. Trimming took 1 base from V and 5 from J, leaving 12 bases between them. Per germline, CDR1 LGHNA and CDR2 YNFKEQ. CDR3 in DNA: TGTGCCAGCAGCCAAGGAGGAACAGGGCAAAACATTCAGTACTTC. Translating gives CASSQGGTGQNIQYF.

J is TRBJ2-5 and V is TRBV27; D is ambiguous. The CDR3 covers 13 residues. The V end lost 2 bases, the J end lost 2 bases, and 6 bases lay between the germline ends. Germline V gives CDR1 MNHEY, CDR2 SMNVEV (reference sequence). CDR3 region: CASSLREQETQYF. The CDR3 DNA is TGTGCCAGCAGTTTACGAGAACAAGAGACCCAGTACTTC.

For the CDR3, the DNA is TGTGCCAGCAGCCCCGGGGTTTACCAAGAGACCCAGTACTTC. Its translation: CASSPGVYQETQYF. This chain uses TRBV21-1 with TRBJ2-5; the table gives TRBD2 as D, unverified against the DNA. TRBV21-1 is reported as a pseudogene. The length of the CDR3 is 14 residues.

V and J are TRBV7-2 and TRBJ2-7; no definite D call. The CDR3 consists of 12 residues. The ends were cut back, 4 bases at V and 3 bases at J, with 7 bases in the middle. The germline gives CDR1 SGHTA, CDR2 FQGNSA. CDR3 in DNA: TGTGCCAGCAGCTCCTCAAGCTACGAGCAGTACTTC. It specifies CASSSSSYEQYF.

The genes are TRBV6-6 and TRBJ1-1; 7 bases agree with TRBD1. This CDR3 has 14 residues. V shed 4 bases and J 4 bases; nucleotides not matched to a gene: 6. Germline loops: CDR1 MNHNY, CDR2 SVGAGI (reference sequence). For the CDR3, the DNA is TGTGCCAGCAGTTCACGACAGGGAAGCACTGAAGCTTTCTTT. Translating gives CASSSRQGSTEAFF.

The chain recombines TRBV18 with TRBJ1-1; TRBD1 aligns across 7 bases. Germline-derived CDR1 and CDR2 are KGHSH and LQKENI. CDR3 size: 14 residues. V was pared by 5 bases and J by 1 base, with 4 bases of the junction left unmatched. CDR3 sequence reads: CASSIGTENTEAFF. The CDR3 bases are TGTGCCAGCTCAATCGGGACAGAGAACACTGAAGCTTTCTTT.

The chain recombines TRBV7-3 with TRBJ1-1; D perhaps matches TRBD1 (6 bases). The ends were cut back, 4 bases at V and 8 bases at J, with 20 bases in the middle. The CDR3 is 15 amino acids. Germline CDR1 reads SGHTA; CDR2 reads FQGTGA. DNA of the CDR3: TGTGCCAGCAGCTCCCAGGGGATTGGGCCTAGCGAAGCTTTCTTT. The encoded protein is CASSSQGIGPSEAFF.

As for this clone: At one end the junction does not follow the germline gene, possibly because of a read error. This chain links TRBV7-7 with TRBJ2-2; 9 positions agree with TRBD1. CDR1 is SSHAT, CDR2 FNYEAQ, per germline (reference sequence). The CDR3 has 19 amino acids. CDR3 bases: TGTGCTAGCAGCTCCGCCCCGGGGGTGACAGGGGGGAACACCGGGGAGCTGTTTTTT. As protein: CASSSAPGVTGGNTGELFF.

This clone appeared once. V usage is TRBV5-4 and J usage is TRBJ1-2, with no clear D. The CDR3 covers 14 residues. V was trimmed by 3 bases and J by 8 bases, leaving 17 bases between them. The germline gives CDR1 SGHNT, CDR2 YYREEE (reference sequence). The CDR3: CASSSSILSAGYTF. The DNA of the CDR3 is TGTGCCAGCAGCTCGTCGATACTCTCGGCGGGCTACACCTTC.

This chain joins TRBV27 and TRBJ2-3; D is possibly TRBD2 (6 bases). Trimming stripped 4 bases from V and 1 base from J, with 9 bases between. Per germline, CDR1 MNHEY and CDR2 SMNVEV (reference sequence). This CDR3 spans 14 amino acids. In DNA, the CDR3 is TGTGCCAGCAGTTCTGGCGGGGGCACAGATACGCAGTATTTT. Translated, it gives CASSSGGGTDTQYF.

This CDR3 is CASSVQGRNQPQHF. The CDR3 coding sequence is TGTGCCAGCAGTGTTCAGGGAAGGAATCAGCCCCAGCATTTT. V and J are TRBV2 and TRBJ1-5, with a possible D match to TRBD1 (5 bases). Trimming removed 4 bases at V and 4 bases at J, with 11 bases between. The CDR3 consists of 14 residues. Germline CDR1 reads SNHLY; CDR2 reads FYNNEI.

This clone was seen just once. At one end the junction does not follow the germline gene, possibly because of a read error. The rearrangement joins TRBV7-9 to TRBJ2-7, with D unclear. CDR3 length equals 12 residues. Germline CDR1 reads SEHNR; CDR2 reads FQNEAQ (reference sequence). The CDR3 DNA sequence: TGTGCCAGCAGCATAGCCGTATACGAGCAGTACTTC. Its protein is CASSIAVYEQYF.

In its sample, this clone was seen once. As DNA, the CDR3 is TGTGCCAGCAGCTCCTTTAATTTGAAAGCTTTCTTT. Translated: CASSSFNLKAFF. The chain combines TRBV7-9 with TRBJ1-1; unclear D gene. Trimming stripped 4 bases from V and 9 bases from J, with 12 bases between. The CDR3 consists of 12 residues. Germline CDR1 and CDR2: SEHNR and FQNEAQ (reference sequence).